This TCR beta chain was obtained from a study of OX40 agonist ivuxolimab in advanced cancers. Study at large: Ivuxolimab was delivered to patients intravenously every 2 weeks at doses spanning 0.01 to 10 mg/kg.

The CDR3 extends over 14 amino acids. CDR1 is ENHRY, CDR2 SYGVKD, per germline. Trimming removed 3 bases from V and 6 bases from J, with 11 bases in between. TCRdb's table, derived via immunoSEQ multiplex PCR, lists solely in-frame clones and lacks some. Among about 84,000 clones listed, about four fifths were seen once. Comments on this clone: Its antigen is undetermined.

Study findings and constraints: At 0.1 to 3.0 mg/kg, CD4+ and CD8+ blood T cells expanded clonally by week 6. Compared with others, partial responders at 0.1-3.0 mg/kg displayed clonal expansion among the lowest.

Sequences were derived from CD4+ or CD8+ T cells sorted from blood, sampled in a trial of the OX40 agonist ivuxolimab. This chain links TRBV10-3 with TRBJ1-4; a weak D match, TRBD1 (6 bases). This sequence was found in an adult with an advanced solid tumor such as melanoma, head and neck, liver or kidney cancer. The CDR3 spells CAISDSRGDEKLFF. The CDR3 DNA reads TGTGCCATCAGTGATTCCAGGGGAGATGAAAAACTGTTTTTT.